This T cell receptor (beta chain) originates from a study of vaccination effects on CD4 cells after COVID-19. With approximately 10 days of culture completed, CD4+ T cells were isolated. Clones were read by immunoSEQ multiplex PCR, and TCRdb kept only the in-frame ones, dropping some. The repertoire holds approximately 47,000 clones, with approximately 80% as singletons. CDR1 is MNHNY and CDR2 is SVGAGI in the germline V gene (reference sequence). The CDR3 runs 15 residues. With 2 bases removed from V and 7 bases from J, the gap between germline ends came to 12 bases. For this clone: Its matching antigen is unknown.

The chain joins TRBV6-6 to TRBJ1-6; a possible D gene is TRBD1 (5 bases). The sequence was collected from a human donor who had a prior SARS-CoV-2 infection. The sample consisted of CD4+ T cells from PBMCs cultured without peptide, taken before COVID-19 vaccination. CDR3 loop: CASSYPGTENSPLHF. CDR3 bases: TGTGCCAGCAGTTACCCCGGGACGGAGAATTCACCCCTCCACTTT.